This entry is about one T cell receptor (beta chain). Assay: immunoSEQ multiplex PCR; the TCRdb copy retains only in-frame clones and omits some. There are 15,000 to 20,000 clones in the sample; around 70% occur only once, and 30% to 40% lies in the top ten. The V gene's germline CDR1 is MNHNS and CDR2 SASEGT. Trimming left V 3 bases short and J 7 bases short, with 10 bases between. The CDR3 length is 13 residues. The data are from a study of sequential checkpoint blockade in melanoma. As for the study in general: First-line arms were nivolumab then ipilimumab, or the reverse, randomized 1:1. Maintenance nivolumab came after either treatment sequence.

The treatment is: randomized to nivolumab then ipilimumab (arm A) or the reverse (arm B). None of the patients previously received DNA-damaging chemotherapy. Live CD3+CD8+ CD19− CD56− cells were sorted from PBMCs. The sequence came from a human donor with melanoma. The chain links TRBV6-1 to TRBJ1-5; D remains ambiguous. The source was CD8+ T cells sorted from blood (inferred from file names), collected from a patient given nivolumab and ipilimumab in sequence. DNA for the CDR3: TGTGCCAGCAGTGAGGCAGAGGCGCAGCCCCAGCATTTT. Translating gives CASSEAEAQPQHF.